These 15 T cell receptor beta chains came from one sample sequenced in a study of T cell changes during pregnancy in multiple sclerosis. The assay was immunoSEQ multiplex PCR, and TCRdb's table has in-frame clones only and misses some. There are 59,000 or so clones in the sample; around nine tenths occur only once, and approximately 2.8% lies in the top ten. This material consisted of peripheral blood, taken in the third trimester of pregnancy. Receptors originate from a female donor in good health, enrolled as a control in a pregnancy study.

The rearrangement links TRBV7-2 to TRBJ2-5, with a weak D call TRBD2 (5 bases). This CDR3 comprises 15 residues. The ends were cut back, 4 bases at V and 3 bases at J, with 15 bases in the middle. Germline-derived CDR1 and CDR2 are SGHTA and FQGNSA. CDR3: CASSWASRGKETQYF. CDR3 coding DNA: TGTGCCAGCAGCTGGGCTAGTCGGGGAAAAGAGACCCAGTACTTC.

The chain couples TRBV7-2 to TRBJ2-2; no firm D call. The CDR3 extends over 15 amino acids. Germline values: CDR1 SGHTA, CDR2 FQGNSA. The ends were cut back, 1 base at V and 0 bases at J, with 6 bases in the middle. CDR3 DNA sequence: TGTGCCAGCAGCTTAGTACTCACGAACACCGGGGAGCTGTTTTTT. Protein product: CASSLVLTNTGELFF.

The chain recombines TRBV27 with TRBJ2-3, with a weak D call TRBD1 (7 bases). This CDR3 is 16 amino acids long. V lost 4 bases and J lost 9, with 23 bases in between. Germline V gene lookup returns CDR1 MNHEY and CDR2 SMNVEV (reference sequence). The CDR3 protein is CASSSPRQGGGRTQYF. Written as DNA, the CDR3 is TGTGCCAGCAGTTCACCCCGACAGGGCGGAGGGAGAACGCAGTATTTT.

V is TRBV6-5 and J is TRBJ2-2, with D perhaps TRBD1 (6 bases). The CDR3 runs to 13 residues. CDR1 is MNHEY, CDR2 SVGAGI, per germline. Trimming removed 6 bases from V and 10 bases from J, with 15 bases in between. CDR3 amino acids: CASRPGQTLELFF. The CDR3, as DNA: TGTGCCAGCAGGCCCGGACAGACGTTGGAGCTGTTTTTT.

The genes are TRBV21-1 and TRBJ2-7; no DNA check was done on the table's D call, TRBD2. TRBV21-1 is a listed pseudogene. The CDR3 extends over 17 amino acids. The chain's CDR3 is CASSAGLAGGRGPEQYF. The CDR3, as DNA: TGTGCCAGCAGCGCAGGACTAGCGGGGGGCCGGGGTCCCGAGCAGTACTTC.

The genes are TRBV5-4 and TRBJ2-7; 12 bases are shared with TRBD2. The germline V gene has CDR1 SGHNT and CDR2 YYREEE (reference sequence). The CDR3 spans 20 residues. V lost 0 bases, J lost 7 bases, and 20 bases stayed unmatched. The CDR3 nucleotides are TGTGCCAGCAGCTTGGGGTGGGCCCTTGGGGCTAGCGGGGGGGCGAGGGAGCAGTACTTC. Its translation is CASSLGWALGASGGAREQYF. The entire variable domain, with the rest obtained from reference TRBV5-4 and TRBJ2-7, is as follows: ETGVTQSPTHLIKTRGQQVTLRCSSQSGHNTVSWYQQALGQGPQFIFQYYREEENGRGNFPPRFSGLQFPNYSSELNVNALELDDSALYLCASSLGWALGASGGAREQYFGPGTRLTVT.

The chain is built from TRBV7-3 and TRBJ1-2; D is possibly TRBD1 (5 bases). This CDR3 region has 16 residues. Germline CDR1 is SGHTA and CDR2 is FQGTGA. Trimming removed 1 base at V and 3 bases at J, with 15 bases between. CDR3 sequence: CASSLKPQGEDYGYTF. For the CDR3, the DNA is TGTGCCAGCAGCTTAAAGCCCCAAGGGGAGGACTATGGCTACACCTTC.

This clone was recorded once. This chain joins TRBV2 and TRBJ1-1; possible D gene TRBD1, 6 bases. The CDR3 runs to 15 residues. Germline assignment: CDR1 SNHLY and CDR2 FYNNEI. The V end was cut by 6 bases, the J end by 5 bases, with 19 bases between. The CDR3: CASRGGRDGPTEAFF. CDR3 nucleotide sequence: TGTGCCAGCAGGGGGGGGCGGGACGGCCCAACTGAAGCTTTCTTT.

This chain links TRBV18 with TRBJ2-4, with 9 bases fitting TRBD1. Trimming removed 3 bases from V and 8 bases from J; junction bases left unmatched: 5. The CDR3 has 14 residues. Germline V gives CDR1 KGHSH, CDR2 LQKENI. The CDR3 loop reads CASSPGQGGDIQYF. CDR3 coding DNA: TGTGCCAGCTCACCGGGACAGGGAGGGGACATTCAGTACTTC.

The chain is built from TRBV5-5 and TRBJ2-7; 10 positions match TRBD1. V gave up 4 bases and J gave up 7 bases; unmatched junction bases: 11. Per germline, CDR1 SGHKS and CDR2 YYEKEE (reference sequence). The CDR3 has 15 residues. The chain's CDR3 is CASSAPGQGTWEQYF. The CDR3 bases are TGTGCCAGCAGCGCGCCGGGACAGGGGACTTGGGAGCAGTACTTC.

V and J are TRBV27 and TRBJ2-5, with 8 bases aligning to TRBD1. The CDR3 totals 16 residues. V was clipped by 4 bases and J by 3 bases; unmatched bases: 10. Germline-derived CDR1 and CDR2 are MNHEY and SMNVEV (reference sequence). The CDR3: CASSSPSGTGKETQYF. The CDR3 DNA follows: TGTGCCAGCAGTTCACCCTCCGGGACAGGCAAAGAGACCCAGTACTTC.

The rearrangement links TRBV6-1 to TRBJ1-3; D remains unclear. Trimming pared 0 bases from V and 0 bases from J, leaving 6 bases between. The CDR3 contains 15 residues. In germline, CDR1 is MNHNS, CDR2 SASEGT. In DNA form, the CDR3 reads TGTGCCAGCAGTGAAGCAGTGAGCTCTGGAAACACCATATATTTT. Its translation: CASSEAVSSGNTIYF.

This clone was counted once. The rearrangement joins TRBV28 to TRBJ2-3; D is undetermined. CDR1 and CDR2 (germline): MDHEN, SYDVKM. Trimming took off 1 base at V and 6 bases at J, with 8 bases between the two ends. This CDR3 contains 13 residues. CDR3 DNA sequence: TGTGCCAGCAGTTTATTTATCAGGGATACGCAGTATTTT. Its translation: CASSLFIRDTQYF.

The gene calls are TRBV11-3 and TRBJ2-1; 7 nucleotides line up with TRBD2. Germline trimming cut 4 bases from V and 4 bases from J; bases unmatched to any gene: 7. This CDR3 is 15 amino acids long. Germline V lookup: CDR1 SGHNT, CDR2 YENEEA. The CDR3 coding sequence is TGTGCCAGCAGCTCTAGGACTAGTCATTACAATGAGCAGTTCTTC. This gives the protein CASSSRTSHYNEQFF.

The chain has TRBV28 and TRBJ1-4; the D is unclear. V was trimmed by 8 bases and J by 0 bases, leaving 16 bases between them. This CDR3 is 16 amino acids long. From germline, CDR1 is MDHEN and CDR2 SYDVKM. CDR3 amino acids: CASQFSRPPTNEKLFF. In DNA form, the CDR3 reads TGTGCCAGCCAATTCTCCAGGCCCCCAACTAATGAAAAACTGTTTTTT.